The T cell receptor beta chain described here comes from a study of CD8 T cells in Susac syndrome. About the study: Patients with Susac syndrome were, at the time of blood collection, therapy-naive, maintained on corticosteroids, or maintained on intravenous immunoglobulin alone.

Random hexamers were used to reverse transcribe roughly 0.45 to 1 ug of RNA. A single record per CDR3 protein comes from TCRdb applying MiXCR to the immunoSEQ multiplex PCR reads. The sample consists of some 58,000 distinct CDR3 sequences, 85% to 95% of them appearing once. Sequencing of TCR beta was performed on blood CD8+ and CD4+ T cells. Both CD4+ and CD8+ T cells were negatively isolated, and TEMRA cells underwent FACS enrichment. Points on this clonotype: What it recognizes is unknown.

General study findings and limits: By the study's own acknowledgment, its TCR sequencing and HLA analysis included relatively few individuals.

V was trimmed by 1 base and J by 0 bases, leaving 13 bases between them. CDR3 length: 15 amino acids. Germline-derived CDR1 and CDR2 are SQVTM and ANQGSEA. J is TRBJ2-7 and V is TRBV29-1; the D call may be TRBD1 or TRBD2 (5 bases each). The sequence was collected from a human donor with Susac syndrome. The sequenced material came from CD8+ T cells from PBMCs. The CDR3 DNA reads as TGCAGCGTTGAAGGAGGGACGGAGAACTCCTACGAGCAGTACTTC. Translated: CSVEGGTENSYEQYF.